These 14 T cell receptor beta chains came from one sample sequenced in a study of shared clonotypes between healthy human individuals. The table came from immunoSEQ multiplex PCR; TCRdb's copy has only in-frame clones and leaves some out. Among around 1,900,000 clones listed, 90% to 95% were seen once. Naive-designated CD8 cells lacked CD45RO, were positively enriched for CCR7, and omitted terminally differentiated effector memory CD45RA+ cells. The sequencing input was naive CD8+ T cells from PBMCs. Receptors were obtained from a man in his late teens or twenties in good health. Some clones in this sample may be carry-over from other donors' samples.

The chain uses TRBV5-4 and TRBJ2-1; 10 positions match TRBD1. The CDR3 has 15 residues. Germline assignment: CDR1 SGHNT and CDR2 YYREEE (reference sequence). V shed 2 bases and J 6 bases; nucleotides not matched to a gene: 5. CDR3 region: CASSLLGTGVNEQFF. The CDR3 nucleotides are TGTGCCAGCAGCTTACTTGGGACAGGGGTCAATGAGCAGTTCTTC. The complete variable domain, with remaining parts taken from reference TRBV5-4 and TRBJ2-1, reads ETGVTQSPTHLIKTRGQQVTLRCSSQSGHNTVSWYQQALGQGPQFIFQYYREEENGRGNFPPRFSGLQFPNYSSELNVNALELDDSALYLCASSLLGTGVNEQFFGPGTRLTVL.

The chain employs TRBV29-1 and TRBJ2-6; perhaps D is TRBD1 or TRBD2 (5 bases each). V lost 5 bases to trimming and J lost 0 bases, with 14 bases between them. There are 16 residues in the CDR3. Germline V lookup: CDR1 SQVTM, CDR2 ANQGSEA. The CDR3 DNA reads as TGCAGCGTTATGGGGACCCTGGCCTCTGGGGCCAACGTCCTGACTTTC. This codes for CSVMGTLASGANVLTF. Full variable domain (missing parts from reference TRBV29-1 and TRBJ2-6): SAVISQKPSRDICQRGTSLTIQCQVDSQVTMMFWYRQQPGQSLTLIATANQGSEATYESGFVIDKFPISRPNLTFSTLTVSNMSPEDSSIYLCSVMGTLASGANVLTFGAGSRLTVL.

The CDR3 DNA reads TGTGCCAGCAGCTTGGAACAGGGGGTGCACACTGAAGCTTTCTTT. Residues: CASSLEQGVHTEAFF. The V call is TRBV7-8, the J call TRBJ1-1; 8 bases fit TRBD1. Germline lookup yields CDR1 SGHVS and CDR2 FQNEAQ. The ends lost 3 bases at V and 3 bases at J; junction bases unmatched: 6. The CDR3 covers 15 residues.

The genes are TRBV4-1 and TRBJ1-1, with D possibly matching TRBD1 (5 bases). With 0 bases removed from V and 4 bases from J, the gap between germline ends came to 15 bases. Looked up from germline, CDR1 is MGHRA and CDR2 is YSYEKL. The CDR3 is 16 amino acids. In DNA, the CDR3 is TGCGCCAGCAGCCAAGACGGCAGGGTGGCGAGCACTGAAGCTTTCTTT. It is translated as CASSQDGRVASTEAFF.

The rearrangement links TRBV9 to TRBJ2-1; D gene ambiguous. Per germline, CDR1 SGDLS and CDR2 YYNGEE. V was shortened by 4 bases and J by 0 bases, with 11 bases between the two germline ends. The length of the CDR3 is 15 residues. The CDR3 sequence is CASSPLMGSYNEQFF. For the CDR3, the DNA is TGTGCCAGCAGCCCCCTTATGGGCTCCTACAATGAGCAGTTCTTC.

The chain is built from TRBV4-2 and TRBJ2-3, with 9 nucleotides matching TRBD2. The CDR3 runs 17 residues. Trimming removed 0 bases from V and 2 bases from J; junction bases left unmatched: 6. Germline loops: CDR1 LGHNA, CDR2 YNFKEQ. CDR3 amino acids: CASSQDSTSGHTDTQYF. Written as DNA, the CDR3 is TGTGCCAGCAGCCAAGATTCAACTAGCGGGCACACAGATACGCAGTATTTT.

The chain has TRBV4-1 and TRBJ1-6; the D is unclear. V was clipped by 1 base and J by 4 bases, with 14 bases between them. Per germline, CDR1 MGHRA and CDR2 YSYEKL. CDR3 length: 17 amino acids. The CDR3 nucleotides are TGCGCCAGCAGCCAAGTGCGAAGAAACGCATATAATTCACCCCTCCACTTT. Protein sequence: CASSQVRRNAYNSPLHF.

This clone appeared once. The chain has TRBV2 and TRBJ1-5; D is unclear. The CDR3 covers 15 residues. Trimming stripped 2 bases from V and 4 bases from J, with 12 bases between. Looked up from germline, CDR1 is SNHLY and CDR2 is FYNNEI. The CDR3 here is CASSEYIGRNQPQHF. The CDR3 DNA reads TGTGCCAGCAGTGAATACATTGGGAGAAATCAGCCCCAGCATTTT.

The genes are TRBV13 and TRBJ2-3, with 8 bases identical to TRBD1. The CDR3 sequence is 16 residues long. In germline, CDR1 is PRHDT, CDR2 FYEKMQ (reference sequence). After removal of 4 bases from V and 4 bases from J, the junction contained 10 bases not matched to a gene. CDR3 bases: TGTGCCAGCAGCTACGCAGGGGGCATAGCAGCAGATACGCAGTATTTT. Protein: CASSYAGGIAADTQYF.

The genes are TRBV28 and TRBJ1-1; TRBD1 aligns across 8 bases. The germline V gene has CDR1 MDHEN and CDR2 SYDVKM. CDR3 size: 14 residues. V gave up 3 bases and J gave up 6 bases; unmatched junction bases: 6. CDR3 amino acids: CASSLSRGPSEAFF. CDR3 DNA: TGTGCCAGCAGTTTGTCCAGGGGGCCTTCTGAAGCTTTCTTT.

J is TRBJ2-1 and V is TRBV4-2, with a tentative D call TRBD2 (5 bases). V lost 2 bases and J 4 bases, leaving 6 bases between the germline ends. The CDR3 totals 13 residues. Germline CDR1 reads LGHNA; CDR2 reads YNFKEQ. The CDR3 loop reads CASSQTRYNEQFF. The CDR3 DNA follows: TGTGCCAGCAGCCAAACTAGGTACAATGAGCAGTTCTTC.

V is TRBV13 and J is TRBJ1-3; TRBD1 is a possible D gene (5 bases). Trimming took 0 bases from V and 0 from J, leaving 6 bases between them. This CDR3 is built from 15 residues. Germline V gives CDR1 PRHDT, CDR2 FYEKMQ (reference sequence). The CDR3 protein is CASSLGGPSGNTIYF. The CDR3 DNA sequence: TGTGCCAGCAGCTTAGGGGGGCCCTCTGGAAACACCATATATTTT.

CDR3 DNA sequence: TGCGCCAGCAGAGGGCCACCTAACACAGATACGCAGTATTTT. Its protein is CASRGPPNTDTQYF. The chain recombines TRBV5-1 with TRBJ2-3; D is unclear. The ends were cut back, 5 bases at V and 2 bases at J, with 12 bases in the middle. There are 14 residues in the CDR3. CDR1 and CDR2 from the germline V gene are SGHRS and YFSETQ.

The chain carries TRBV27 and TRBJ2-7; a possible D gene is TRBD1 (5 bases). CDR1 MNHEY and CDR2 SMNVEV come from the germline V gene (reference sequence). V was trimmed by 7 bases and J by 1 base, leaving 14 bases between them. The CDR3 sequence is 14 residues long. The CDR3 protein is CASKDRGRSYEQYF. The DNA of the CDR3 is TGTGCCAGCAAAGATAGGGGTAGGTCCTACGAGCAGTACTTC.